This T cell receptor (beta chain) was found in a study of shared clonotypes between healthy human individuals. Study observations and caveats: Non-shared clonotypes had lower generation probabilities than clonotypes shared by all four sorted-subset donors.

Notes on this clone: Its target is unknown.

The repertoire was sequenced with immunoSEQ multiplex PCR; TCRdb's copy has only in-frame clones and lacks some. The sample includes approximately 2,300,000 clones, roughly 90% of them seen just once. CD4+ cells yielded CD45RA+ naive and CD45RA-negative memory subsets. J gave up 2 bases and V 6 bases, and 11 bases lay outside the gene matches. The CDR3 is 16 amino acids. The germline V gene encodes CDR1 MDHEN and CDR2 SYDVKM. V is TRBV28 and J is TRBJ2-3, with 7 nucleotides matching TRBD2. This TCR was recovered from a man between 18 and 29 years old in good health. Some clones in this sample may be carry-over from other donors' samples. The sample was naive CD4+ T cells from PBMCs. The subset here: CD45RA+ positively selected. Here the CDR3 reads CASRAMAGEHTDTQYF. In DNA form, the CDR3 reads TGTGCCAGCAGAGCAATGGCGGGAGAGCACACAGATACGCAGTATTTT.